This T cell receptor beta chain originates from a study of T cells in Graves' hyperthyroidism and ophthalmopathy. General study findings and limits: Blood also held most thyroid clonotypes expanded beyond 0.001. Classification by a 13 V-J model distinguished ophthalmopathy from stable hyperthyroidism.

This clonotype was detected many times. Its antigen is unknown. Thyroid ultrasound, orbital computed tomography, clinical symptoms, and serum thyroxine and TRAb underpinned diagnoses. The V gene lost 3 bases and the J gene lost 10 bases, with 13 bases spanning the gap. This CDR3 is 13 amino acids long. Germline-derived CDR1 and CDR2 are SEHNR and FQNEAQ (reference sequence). Amplified TCR beta CDR3 regions came from RNA transcripts. HTBI primers were employed in a first-round RT-PCR of the TCR CDR3. TCRdb called the multiplex PCR reads again in MiXCR, with one record for every CDR3 protein. The data contain about 560,000 distinct CDR3 sequences, around 17% of them singletons.

This receptor was taken from a woman younger than 35 with Graves' hyperthyroidism. Sample: blood. The chain has TRBV7-9 and TRBJ2-1; D gene unclear. In DNA, the CDR3 is TGTGCCAGCAGCTTTTCCCCTAATGGAGAGCAGTTCTTC. It yields the protein CASSFSPNGEQFF.